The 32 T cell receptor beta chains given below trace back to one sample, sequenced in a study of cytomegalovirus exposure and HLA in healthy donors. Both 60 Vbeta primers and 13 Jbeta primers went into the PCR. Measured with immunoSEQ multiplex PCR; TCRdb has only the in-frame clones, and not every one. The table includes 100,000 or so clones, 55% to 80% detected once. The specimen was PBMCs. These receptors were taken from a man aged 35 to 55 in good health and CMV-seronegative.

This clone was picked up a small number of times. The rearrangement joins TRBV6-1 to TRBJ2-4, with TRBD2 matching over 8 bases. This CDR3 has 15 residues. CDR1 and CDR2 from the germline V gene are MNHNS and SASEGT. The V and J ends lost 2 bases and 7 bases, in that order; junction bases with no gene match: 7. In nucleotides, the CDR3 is TGTGCCAGCAGTGAATATCGGGGGGGGTCGAACATTCAGTACTTC. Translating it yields CASSEYRGGSNIQYF.

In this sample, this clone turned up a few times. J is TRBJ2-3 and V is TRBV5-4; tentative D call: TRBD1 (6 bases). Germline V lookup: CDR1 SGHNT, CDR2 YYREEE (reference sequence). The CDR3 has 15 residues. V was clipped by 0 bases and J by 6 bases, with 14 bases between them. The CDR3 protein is CASSLGGPGADTQYF. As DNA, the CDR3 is TGTGCCAGCAGCTTGGGAGGGCCAGGGGCGGATACGCAGTATTTT.

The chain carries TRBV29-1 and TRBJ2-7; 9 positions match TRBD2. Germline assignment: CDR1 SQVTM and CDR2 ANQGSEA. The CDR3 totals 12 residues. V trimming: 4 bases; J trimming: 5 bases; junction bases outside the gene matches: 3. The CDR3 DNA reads TGCAGCGTTGGCGGGGGGGCCCACGAGCAGTACTTC. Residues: CSVGGGAHEQYF.

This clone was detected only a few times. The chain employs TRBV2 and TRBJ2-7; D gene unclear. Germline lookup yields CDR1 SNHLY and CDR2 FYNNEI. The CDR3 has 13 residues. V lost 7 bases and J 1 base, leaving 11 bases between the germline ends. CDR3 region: CASNVRISYEQYF. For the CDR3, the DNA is TGTGCCAGCAACGTCAGGATTTCCTACGAGCAGTACTTC.

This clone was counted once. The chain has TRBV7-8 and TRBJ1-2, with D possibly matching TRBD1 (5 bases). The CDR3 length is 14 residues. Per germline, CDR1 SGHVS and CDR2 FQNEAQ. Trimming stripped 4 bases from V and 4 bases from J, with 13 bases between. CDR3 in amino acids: CASSSTTVLYGYTF. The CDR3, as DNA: TGTGCCAGCAGCTCGACGACAGTCCTCTATGGCTACACCTTC.

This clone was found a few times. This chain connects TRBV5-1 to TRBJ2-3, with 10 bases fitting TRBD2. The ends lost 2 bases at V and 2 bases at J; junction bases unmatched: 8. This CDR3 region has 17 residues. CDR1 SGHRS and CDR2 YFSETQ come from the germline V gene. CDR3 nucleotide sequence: TGCGCCAGCAGCTTTAGCGGGGGGACGTCCTTCACAGATACGCAGTATTTT. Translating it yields CASSFSGGTSFTDTQYF.

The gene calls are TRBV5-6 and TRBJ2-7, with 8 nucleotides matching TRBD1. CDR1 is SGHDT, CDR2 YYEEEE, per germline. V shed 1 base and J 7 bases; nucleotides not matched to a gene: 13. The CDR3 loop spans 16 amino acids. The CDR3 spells CASSLLIGTGVREQYF. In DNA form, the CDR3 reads TGTGCCAGCAGCTTGCTCATCGGGACAGGAGTTCGGGAGCAGTACTTC.

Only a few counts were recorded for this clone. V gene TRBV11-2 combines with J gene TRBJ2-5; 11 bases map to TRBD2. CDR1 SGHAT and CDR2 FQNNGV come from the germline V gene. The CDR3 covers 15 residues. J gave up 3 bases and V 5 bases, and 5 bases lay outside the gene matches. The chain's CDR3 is CASSLMGLAEETQYF. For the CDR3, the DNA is TGTGCCAGCAGCCTGATGGGACTAGCGGAAGAGACCCAGTACTTC.

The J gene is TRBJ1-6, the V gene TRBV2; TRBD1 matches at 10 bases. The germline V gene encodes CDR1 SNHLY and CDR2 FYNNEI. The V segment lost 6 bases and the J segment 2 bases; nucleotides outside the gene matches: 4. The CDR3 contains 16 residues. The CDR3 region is CASRGTGATYNSPLHF. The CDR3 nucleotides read TGTGCCAGCAGGGGGACAGGGGCCACCTATAATTCACCCCTCCACTTT.

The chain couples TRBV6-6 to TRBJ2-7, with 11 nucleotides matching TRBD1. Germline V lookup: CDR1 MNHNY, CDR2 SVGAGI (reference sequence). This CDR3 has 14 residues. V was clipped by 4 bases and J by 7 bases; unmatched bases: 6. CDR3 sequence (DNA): TGTGCCAGCAGTTTATTCGGACAGGGGGCAGAGCAGTACTTC. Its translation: CASSLFGQGAEQYF.

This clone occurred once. The CDR3 sequence: CASSSSYYTGELFF. CDR3 nucleotide sequence: TGTGCCAGCAGCTCAAGCTACTACACCGGGGAGCTGTTTTTT. The chain carries TRBV7-3 and TRBJ2-2; no reliable D call. The CDR3 consists of 14 residues. Germline V gene data show CDR1 as SGHTA and CDR2 as FQGTGA. V lost 4 bases, J lost 3 bases, and 9 bases lay in between.

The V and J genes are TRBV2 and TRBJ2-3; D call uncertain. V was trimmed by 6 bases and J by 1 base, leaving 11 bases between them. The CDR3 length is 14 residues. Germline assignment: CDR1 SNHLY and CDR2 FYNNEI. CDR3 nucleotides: TGTGCCAGCAGGTACGGAGAAGGCACAGATACGCAGTATTTT. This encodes CASRYGEGTDTQYF.

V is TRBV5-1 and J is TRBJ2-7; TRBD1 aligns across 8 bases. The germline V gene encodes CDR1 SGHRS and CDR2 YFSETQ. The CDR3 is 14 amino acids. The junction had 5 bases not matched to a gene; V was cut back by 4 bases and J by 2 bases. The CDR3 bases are TGCGCCAGCAGCACCGGACAGGGTGCCTACGAGCAGTACTTC. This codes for CASSTGQGAYEQYF.

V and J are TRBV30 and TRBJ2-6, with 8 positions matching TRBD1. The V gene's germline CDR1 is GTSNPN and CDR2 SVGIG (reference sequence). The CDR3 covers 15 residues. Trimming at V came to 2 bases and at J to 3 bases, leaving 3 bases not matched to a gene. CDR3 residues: CAWSTGQGGANVLTF. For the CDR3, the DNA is TGTGCCTGGAGTACAGGACAGGGTGGGGCCAACGTCCTGACTTTC.

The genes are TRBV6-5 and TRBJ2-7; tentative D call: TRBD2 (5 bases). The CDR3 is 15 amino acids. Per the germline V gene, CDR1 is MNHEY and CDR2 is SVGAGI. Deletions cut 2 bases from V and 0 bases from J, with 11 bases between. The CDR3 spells CASSYGFGNSYEQYF. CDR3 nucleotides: TGTGCCAGCAGTTACGGGTTCGGGAACTCCTACGAGCAGTACTTC.

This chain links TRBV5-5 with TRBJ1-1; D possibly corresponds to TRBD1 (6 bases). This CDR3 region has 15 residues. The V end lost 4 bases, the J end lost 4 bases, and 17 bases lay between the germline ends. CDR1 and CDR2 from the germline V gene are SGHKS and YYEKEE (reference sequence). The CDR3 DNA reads TGTGCCAGCAGCCCGGTCTCGGGGGGCCTCACTGAAGCTTTCTTT. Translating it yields CASSPVSGGLTEAFF. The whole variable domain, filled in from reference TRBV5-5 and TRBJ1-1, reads DAGVTQSPTHLIKTRGQQVTLRCSPISGHKSVSWYQQVLGQGPQFIFQYYEKEERGRGNFPDRFSARQFPNYSSELNVNALLLGDSALYLCASSPVSGGLTEAFFGQGTRLTVV.

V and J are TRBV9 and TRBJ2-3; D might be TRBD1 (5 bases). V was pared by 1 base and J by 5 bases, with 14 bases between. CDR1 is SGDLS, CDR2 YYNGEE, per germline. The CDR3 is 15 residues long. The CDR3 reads CASSVLGVSGDTQYF. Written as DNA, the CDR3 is TGTGCCAGCAGCGTACTAGGGGTTTCGGGAGATACGCAGTATTTT.

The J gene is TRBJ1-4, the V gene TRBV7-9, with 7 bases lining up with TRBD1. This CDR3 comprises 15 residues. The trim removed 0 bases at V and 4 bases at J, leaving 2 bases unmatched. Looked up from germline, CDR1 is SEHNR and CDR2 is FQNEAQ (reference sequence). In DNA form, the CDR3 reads TGTGCCAGCAGCTTAGCGGGACAGCATAATGAAAAACTGTTTTTT. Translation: CASSLAGQHNEKLFF.

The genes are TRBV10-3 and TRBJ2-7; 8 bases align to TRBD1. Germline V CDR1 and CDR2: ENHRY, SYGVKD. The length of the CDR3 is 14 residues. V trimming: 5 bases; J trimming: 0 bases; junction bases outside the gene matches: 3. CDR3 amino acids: CAISTGTGSYEQYF. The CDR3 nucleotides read TGTGCCATCAGTACGGGGACAGGCTCCTACGAGCAGTACTTC.

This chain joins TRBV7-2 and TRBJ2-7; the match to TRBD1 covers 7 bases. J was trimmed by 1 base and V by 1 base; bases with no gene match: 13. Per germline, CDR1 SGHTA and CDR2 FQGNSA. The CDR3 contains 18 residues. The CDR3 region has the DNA TGTGCCAGCAGCTTAGTCCTACGTCAGGGGGTACTATCCTACGAGCAGTACTTC. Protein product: CASSLVLRQGVLSYEQYF. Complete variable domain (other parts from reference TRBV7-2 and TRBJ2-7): GAGVSQSPSNKVTEKGKDVELRCDPISGHTALYWYRQSLGQGLEFLIYFQGNSAPDKSGLPSDRFSAERTGGSVSTLTIQRTQQEDSAVYLCASSLVLRQGVLSYEQYFGPGTRLTVT.

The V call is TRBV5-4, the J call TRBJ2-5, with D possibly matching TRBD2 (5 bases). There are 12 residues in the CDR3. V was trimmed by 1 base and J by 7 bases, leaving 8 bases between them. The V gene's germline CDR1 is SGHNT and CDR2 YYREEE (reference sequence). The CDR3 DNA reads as TGTGCCAGCAGCTTGCCGGGGTGGACCCAGTACTTC. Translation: CASSLPGWTQYF.

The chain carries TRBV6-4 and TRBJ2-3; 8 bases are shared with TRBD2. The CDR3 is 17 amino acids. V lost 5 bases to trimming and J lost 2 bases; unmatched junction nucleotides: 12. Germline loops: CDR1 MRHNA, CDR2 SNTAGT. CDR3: CASSQTRIAGTTDTQYF. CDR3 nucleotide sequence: TGTGCCAGCAGTCAAACCAGGATAGCGGGGACCACAGATACGCAGTATTTT.

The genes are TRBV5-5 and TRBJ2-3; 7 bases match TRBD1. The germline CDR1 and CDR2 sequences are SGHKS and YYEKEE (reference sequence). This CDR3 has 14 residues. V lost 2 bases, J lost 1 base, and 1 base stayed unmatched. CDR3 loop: CASSLDRGTDTQYF. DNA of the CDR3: TGTGCCAGCAGCTTAGACAGGGGCACAGATACGCAGTATTTT.

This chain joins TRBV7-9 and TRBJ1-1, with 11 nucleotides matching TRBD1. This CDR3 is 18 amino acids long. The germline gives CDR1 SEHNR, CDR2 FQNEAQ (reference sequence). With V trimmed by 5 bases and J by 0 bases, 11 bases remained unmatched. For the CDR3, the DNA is TGTGCCAGCAGCCTTGGGACAGGGGGTGGGGGAATGAACACTGAAGCTTTCTTT. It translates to CASSLGTGGGGMNTEAFF.

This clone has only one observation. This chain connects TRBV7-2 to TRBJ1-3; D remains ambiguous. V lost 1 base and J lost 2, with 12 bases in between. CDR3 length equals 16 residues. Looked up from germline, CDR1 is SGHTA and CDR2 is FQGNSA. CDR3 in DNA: TGTGCCAGCAGCTTAGGGACCGAGGGAACTGGAAACACCATATATTTT. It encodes CASSLGTEGTGNTIYF.

This CDR3 is CASSLGGEAFF. The CDR3 DNA reads TGTGCCAGCAGTTTAGGGGGGGAAGCTTTCTTT. The chain employs TRBV27 and TRBJ1-1; tentatively, D is TRBD1 (5 bases). The CDR3 consists of 11 residues. V was pared by 2 bases and J by 8 bases, with 6 bases between. Germline lookup yields CDR1 MNHEY and CDR2 SMNVEV (reference sequence).

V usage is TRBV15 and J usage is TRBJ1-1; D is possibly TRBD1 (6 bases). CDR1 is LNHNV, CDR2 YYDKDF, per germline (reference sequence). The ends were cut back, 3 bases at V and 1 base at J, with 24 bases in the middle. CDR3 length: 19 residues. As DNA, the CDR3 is TGTGCCACCAGCAGGCCCGTGGGAGGGGGGAATGTCGCGAACACTGAAGCTTTCTTT. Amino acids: CATSRPVGGGNVANTEAFF.

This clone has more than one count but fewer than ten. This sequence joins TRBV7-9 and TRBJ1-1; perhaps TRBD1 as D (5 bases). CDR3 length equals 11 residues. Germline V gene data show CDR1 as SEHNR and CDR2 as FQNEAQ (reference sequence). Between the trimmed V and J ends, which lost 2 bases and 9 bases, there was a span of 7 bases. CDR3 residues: CASSLSGKAFF. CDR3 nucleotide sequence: TGTGCCAGCAGCTTATCAGGGAAAGCTTTCTTT.

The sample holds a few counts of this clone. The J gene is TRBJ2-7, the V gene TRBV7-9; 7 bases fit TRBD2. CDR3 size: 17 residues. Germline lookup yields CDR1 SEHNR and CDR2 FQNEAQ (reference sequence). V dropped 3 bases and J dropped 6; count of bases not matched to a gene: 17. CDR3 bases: TGTGCCAGCAGCTTTGGGAGTTCCCGGACTAGAAGGGGCGAGCAGTACTTC. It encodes CASSFGSSRTRRGEQYF.

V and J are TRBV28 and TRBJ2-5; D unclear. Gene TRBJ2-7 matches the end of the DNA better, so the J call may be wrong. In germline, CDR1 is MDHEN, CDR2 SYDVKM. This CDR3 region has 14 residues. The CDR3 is CASSLFYSSYEQYF. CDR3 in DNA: TGTGCCAGCAGTTTATTCTACTCTTCCTACGAGCAGTACTTC.

The CDR3 spells CASSLSGTSYEQYF. CDR3 DNA: TGCGCCAGCAGCTTAAGCGGGACAAGCTACGAGCAGTACTTC. This chain joins TRBV5-1 and TRBJ2-7; D might be TRBD2 (7 bases). CDR1 and CDR2 from the germline V gene are SGHRS and YFSETQ. The CDR3 consists of 14 residues. Trimming took off 2 bases at V and 3 bases at J, with 12 bases between the two ends.

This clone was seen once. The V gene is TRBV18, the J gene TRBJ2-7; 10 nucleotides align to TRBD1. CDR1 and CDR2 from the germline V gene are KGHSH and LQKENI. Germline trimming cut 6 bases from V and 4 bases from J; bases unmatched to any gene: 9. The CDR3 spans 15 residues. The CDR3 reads CASSNTGTGVYEQYF. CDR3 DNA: TGTGCCAGCTCCAATACCGGGACAGGGGTTTACGAGCAGTACTTC.